This is a list of T cell receptor beta chains from one sample in a study of CD8+ T cells in alopecia areata. Assay: immunoSEQ multiplex PCR; the TCRdb copy retains only in-frame clones and omits some. The table lists over 150,000 clones, around half of them singletons. The material sequenced was CD8+ T cells sorted from blood, taken at week 24, from a patient treated with tofacitinib. The receptors shown here come from a human donor with alopecia areata. CDR3s include the opening cysteine and the closing phenylalanine or tryptophan. Each record gives: J gene, V gene, D gene, CDR3 length, clone size, CDR3 protein, CDR3 DNA. The D gene is left open where the match is weak. Clone size is shown for a subset of rows, as once, few, many or a class of expanded clone.

J: TRBJ1-1
V: TRBV30
D: .
length: 11
size: .
CDR3: CAWSWDTEAFF
DNA: TGTGCCTGGAGCTGGGACACTGAAGCTTTCTTT

J: TRBJ1-6
V: TRBV13
D: .
length: 15
size: few
CDR3: CASSSVGAQASPLHF
DNA: TGTGCCAGCAGCTCAGTGGGGGCGCAGGCTTCACCCCTCCACTTT

J: TRBJ2-7
V: TRBV7-6
D: .
length: 14
size: .
CDR3: CASRPRGYSGEQYF
DNA: TGTGCCAGCAGACCGAGGGGATATAGTGGCGAGCAGTACTTC

J: TRBJ2-7
V: TRBV11-2
D: .
length: 12
size: few
CDR3: CASSLSVDEQYF
DNA: TGTGCCAGCAGCTTATCCGTGGACGAGCAGTACTTC

J: TRBJ2-1
V: TRBV13
D: TRBD2
length: 15
size: .
CDR3: CASSTLAGGQNEQFF
DNA: TGTGCCAGCAGCACCTTAGCGGGGGGGCAGAATGAGCAGTTCTTC

J: TRBJ1-1
V: TRBV19
D: .
length: 12
size: few
CDR3: CATGAPNTEAFF
DNA: TGTGCCACGGGGGCGCCGAACACTGAAGCTTTCTTT

J: TRBJ2-5
V: TRBV7-6
D: .
length: 14
size: .
CDR3: CASSPWTEQETQYF
DNA: TGTGCCAGCAGCCCGTGGACAGAACAAGAGACCCAGTACTTC

J: TRBJ1-4
V: TRBV29-1
D: TRBD1
length: 12
size: few
CDR3: CSAPGQGEKLFF
DNA: TGCAGCGCCCCTGGACAGGGTGAAAAACTGTTTTTT

J: TRBJ2-1
V: TRBV11-2
D: .
length: 15
size: .
CDR3: CASSLGGRGFNEQFF
DNA: TGTGCCAGCAGCTTAGGCGGCAGGGGATTCAATGAGCAGTTCTTC

J: TRBJ2-5
V: TRBV30
D: .
length: 15
size: .
CDR3: CAWTLYGGIQETQYF
DNA: TGTGCCTGGACCCTTTACGGGGGCATACAAGAGACCCAGTACTTC

J: TRBJ2-1
V: TRBV7-9
D: .
length: 13
size: .
CDR3: CASTGSSYNEQFF
DNA: TGTGCCAGTACGGGTAGCTCCTACAATGAGCAGTTCTTC